Presented here are 5 T cell receptor beta chains from one specimen sequenced in a study of CD8 T cells in ankylosing spondylitis. Each CDR3 protein gets one entry after TCRdb re-called the 5' RACE reads with MiXCR. The sample yields around 25,000 distinct CDR3 sequences, over 10% seen once. Specimen: blood. The receptor set was obtained from a male donor with ankylosing spondylitis or in good health (not recorded which).

The chain combines TRBV29-1 with TRBJ2-1; 12 bases match TRBD1. With 7 bases clipped from V and 6 bases from J, the junction kept 10 bases outside the gene matches. From germline, CDR1 is SQVTM and CDR2 ANQGSEA. The CDR3 is 15 amino acids. The CDR3 DNA reads as TGCAGCGCTGACGGGGACAGGGGGCTTGGCAATGAGCAGTTCTTC. Protein: CSADGDRGLGNEQFF.

This rearrangement joins TRBV20-1 to TRBJ2-7; a weak D match, TRBD2 (5 bases). V lost 6 bases and J lost 2, with 14 bases in between. The CDR3 has 13 residues. Germline lookup yields CDR1 DFQATT and CDR2 SNEGSKA (reference sequence). The CDR3 is CSAPDSITYEQYF. The CDR3 DNA reads as TGCAGTGCCCCGGACTCAATTACCTACGAGCAGTACTTC.

This chain joins TRBV7-9 and TRBJ1-2; perhaps TRBD1 as D (5 bases). CDR1 and CDR2 (germline): SEHNR, FQNEAQ (reference sequence). The CDR3 is made up of 12 amino acids. Trimming removed 5 bases at V and 8 bases at J, with 12 bases between. The CDR3 is CASSRPGHGYTF. The CDR3, as DNA: TGTGCCAGCAGCCGGCCGGGGCACGGCTACACCTTC.

This clonotype was recorded at least ten times. The chain combines TRBV28 with TRBJ2-7; TRBD2 aligns across 9 bases. The CDR3 is made up of 16 amino acids. V shed 4 bases, J shed 0 bases, and the junction held 7 bases outside the gene matches. The germline V gene has CDR1 MDHEN and CDR2 SYDVKM. The CDR3 reads CASSSSLAGLSYEQYF. CDR3 bases: TGTGCCAGCAGTTCCTCACTAGCGGGCCTCTCCTACGAGCAGTACTTC.

The chain links TRBV5-1 to TRBJ2-5; the match to TRBD1 covers 7 bases. V shed 0 bases and J 5 bases; nucleotides not matched to a gene: 10. Germline CDR1 is SGHRS and CDR2 is YFSETQ. This CDR3 region has 16 residues. CDR3 bases: TGCGCCAGCAGCTTGGCCGCAAGAACAGGGGTGGAGACCCAGTACTTC. The encoded protein is CASSLAARTGVETQYF.